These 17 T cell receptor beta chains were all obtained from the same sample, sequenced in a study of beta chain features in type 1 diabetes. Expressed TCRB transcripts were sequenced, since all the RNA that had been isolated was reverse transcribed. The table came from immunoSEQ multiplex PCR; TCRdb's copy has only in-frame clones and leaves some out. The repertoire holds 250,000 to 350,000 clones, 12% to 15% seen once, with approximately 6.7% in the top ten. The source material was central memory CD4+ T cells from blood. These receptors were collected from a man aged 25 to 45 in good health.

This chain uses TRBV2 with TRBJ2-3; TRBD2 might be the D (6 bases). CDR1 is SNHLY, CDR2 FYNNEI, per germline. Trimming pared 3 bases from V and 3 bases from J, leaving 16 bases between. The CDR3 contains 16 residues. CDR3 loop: CASSEAWGGRTDTQYF. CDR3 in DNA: TGTGCCAGCAGTGAGGCCTGGGGAGGTAGAACAGATACGCAGTATTTT.

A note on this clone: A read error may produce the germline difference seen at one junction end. The CDR3 DNA is TGTGCCATCAGTGAGGGGGAGACCCAGTACTTC. Residues: CAISEGETQYF. The genes are TRBV6-5 and TRBJ2-5, with D possibly being TRBD1 or TRBD2 (5 bases each). CDR1 and CDR2 (germline): MNHEY, SVGAGI. The CDR3 loop spans 11 amino acids.

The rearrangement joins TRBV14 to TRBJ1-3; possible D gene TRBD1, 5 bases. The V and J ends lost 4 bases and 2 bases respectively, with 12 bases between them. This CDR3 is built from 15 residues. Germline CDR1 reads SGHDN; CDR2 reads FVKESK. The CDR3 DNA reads TGTGCCAGCAGCCGAATCGGGACCCCTGGAAACACCATATATTTT. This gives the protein CASSRIGTPGNTIYF.

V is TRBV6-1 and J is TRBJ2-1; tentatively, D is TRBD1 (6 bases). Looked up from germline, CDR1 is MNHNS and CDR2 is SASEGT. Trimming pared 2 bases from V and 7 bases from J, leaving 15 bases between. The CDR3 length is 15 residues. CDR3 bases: TGTGCCAGCAGTGAAAGGCGGTTAAGGGGGAATGAGCAGTTCTTC. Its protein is CASSERRLRGNEQFF.

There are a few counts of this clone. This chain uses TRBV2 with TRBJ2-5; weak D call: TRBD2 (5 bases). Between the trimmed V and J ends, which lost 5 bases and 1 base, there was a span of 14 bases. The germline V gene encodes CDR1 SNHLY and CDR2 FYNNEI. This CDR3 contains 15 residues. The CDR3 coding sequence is TGTGCCAGCAGTTCCCAAAGCGGAGGCCAAGAGACCCAGTACTTC. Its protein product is CASSSQSGGQETQYF.

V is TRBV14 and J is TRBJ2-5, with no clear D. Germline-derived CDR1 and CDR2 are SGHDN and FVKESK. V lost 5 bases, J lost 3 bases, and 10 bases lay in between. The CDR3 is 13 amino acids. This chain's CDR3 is CASSYGRKETQYF. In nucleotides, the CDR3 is TGTGCCAGCAGCTACGGACGAAAAGAGACCCAGTACTTC.

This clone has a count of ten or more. The CDR3 is CASSLTGQGSHEQYF. CDR3 sequence (DNA): TGTGCCAGCAGCTTGACGGGACAGGGGTCACACGAGCAGTACTTC. The rearrangement links TRBV7-9 to TRBJ2-7, with TRBD1 identical over 10 bases. The CDR3 runs 15 residues. From germline, CDR1 is SEHNR and CDR2 FQNEAQ (reference sequence). J lost 5 bases, V lost 3 bases, and 7 bases had no gene match.

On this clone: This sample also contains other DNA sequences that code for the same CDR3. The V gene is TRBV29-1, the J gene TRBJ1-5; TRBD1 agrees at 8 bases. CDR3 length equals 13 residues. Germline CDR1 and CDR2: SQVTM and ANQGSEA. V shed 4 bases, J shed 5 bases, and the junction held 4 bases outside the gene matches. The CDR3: CSVGGTGDQPQHF. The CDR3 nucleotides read TGCAGCGTTGGGGGGACAGGCGATCAGCCCCAGCATTTT.

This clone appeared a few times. In nucleotides, the CDR3 is TGTGCCAGCAGTGGACTAGCGGGGAGAGATACGCAGTATTTT. It encodes CASSGLAGRDTQYF. J is TRBJ2-3 and V is TRBV7-2; 12 nucleotides agree with TRBD2. V shed 6 bases and J 5 bases; nucleotides not matched to a gene: 3. The germline gives CDR1 SGHTA, CDR2 FQGNSA. The CDR3 runs to 14 residues. Supplemented by reference TRBV7-2 and TRBJ2-3, the full variable domain reads GAGVSQSPSNKVTEKGKDVELRCDPISGHTALYWYRQSLGQGLEFLIYFQGNSAPDKSGLPSDRFSAERTGGSVSTLTIQRTQQEDSAVYLCASSGLAGRDTQYFGPGTRLTVL.

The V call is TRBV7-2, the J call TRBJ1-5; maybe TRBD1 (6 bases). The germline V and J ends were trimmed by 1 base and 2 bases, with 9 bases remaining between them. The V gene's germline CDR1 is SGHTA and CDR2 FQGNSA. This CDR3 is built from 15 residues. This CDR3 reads CASSLEGVGNQPQHF. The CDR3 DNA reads TGTGCCAGCAGCTTAGAGGGGGTTGGCAATCAGCCCCAGCATTTT.

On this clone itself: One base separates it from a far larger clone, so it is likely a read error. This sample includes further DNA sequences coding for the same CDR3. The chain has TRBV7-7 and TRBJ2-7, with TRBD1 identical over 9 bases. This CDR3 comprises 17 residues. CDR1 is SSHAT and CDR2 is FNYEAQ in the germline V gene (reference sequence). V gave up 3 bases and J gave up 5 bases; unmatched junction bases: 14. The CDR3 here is CASSLDRGFSDSDEQYF. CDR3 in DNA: TGTGCCAGCAGCTTGGACAGGGGTTTCTCGGATTCTGACGAGCAGTACTTC.

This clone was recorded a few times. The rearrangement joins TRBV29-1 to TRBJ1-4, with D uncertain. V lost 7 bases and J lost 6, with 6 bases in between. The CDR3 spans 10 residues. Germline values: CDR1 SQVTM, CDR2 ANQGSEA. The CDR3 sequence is CSAKYEKLFF. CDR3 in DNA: TGCAGCGCAAAATATGAAAAACTGTTTTTT. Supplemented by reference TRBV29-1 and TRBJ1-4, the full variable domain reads SAVISQKPSRDICQRGTSLTIQCQVDSQVTMMFWYRQQPGQSLTLIATANQGSEATYESGFVIDKFPISRPNLTFSTLTVSNMSPEDSSIYLCSAKYEKLFFGSGTQLSVL.

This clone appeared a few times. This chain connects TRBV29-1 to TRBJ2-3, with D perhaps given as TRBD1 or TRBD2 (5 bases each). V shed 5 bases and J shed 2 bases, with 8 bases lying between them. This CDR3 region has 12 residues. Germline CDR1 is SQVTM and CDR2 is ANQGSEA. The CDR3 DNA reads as TGCAGCGTTAAAGGGACCACAGATACGCAGTATTTT. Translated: CSVKGTTDTQYF.

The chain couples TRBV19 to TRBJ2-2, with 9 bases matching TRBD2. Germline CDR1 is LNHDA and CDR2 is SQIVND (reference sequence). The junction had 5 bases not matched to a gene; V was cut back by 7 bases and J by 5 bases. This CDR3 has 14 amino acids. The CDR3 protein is CASKNSGGTGELFF. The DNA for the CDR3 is TGTGCCAGTAAGAACAGCGGGGGGACCGGGGAGCTGTTTTTT.

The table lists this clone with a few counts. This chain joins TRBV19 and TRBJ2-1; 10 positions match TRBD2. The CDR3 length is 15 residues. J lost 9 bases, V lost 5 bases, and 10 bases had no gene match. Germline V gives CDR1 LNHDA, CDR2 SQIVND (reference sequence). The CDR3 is CASSGGSGRYGEQFF. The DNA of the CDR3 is TGTGCCAGTAGTGGGGGTAGCGGGAGGTATGGTGAGCAGTTCTTC.

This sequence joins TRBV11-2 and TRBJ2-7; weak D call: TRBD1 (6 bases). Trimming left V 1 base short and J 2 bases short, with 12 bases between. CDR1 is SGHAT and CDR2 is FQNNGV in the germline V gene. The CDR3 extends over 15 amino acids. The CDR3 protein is CASSLAPSGAYEQYF. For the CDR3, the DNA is TGTGCCAGCAGCTTAGCTCCTTCAGGGGCCTACGAGCAGTACTTC. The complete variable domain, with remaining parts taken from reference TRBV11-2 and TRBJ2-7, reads EAGVAQSPRYKIIEKRQSVAFWCNPISGHATLYWYQQILGQGPKLLIQFQNNGVVDDSQLPKDRFSAERLKGVDSTLKIQPAKLEDSAVYLCASSLAPSGAYEQYFGPGTRLTVT.

The CDR3 loop is CASSPLQGGLYEQYF. The CDR3 nucleotides are TGTGCCAGCAGCCCCCTACAGGGAGGTCTCTACGAGCAGTACTTC. This chain joins TRBV7-3 and TRBJ2-7, with D perhaps given as TRBD1 or TRBD2 (6 bases each). The germline CDR1 and CDR2 sequences are SGHTA and FQGTGA. This CDR3 is built from 15 residues. The V end lost 5 bases, the J end lost 3 bases, and 17 bases lay between the germline ends.